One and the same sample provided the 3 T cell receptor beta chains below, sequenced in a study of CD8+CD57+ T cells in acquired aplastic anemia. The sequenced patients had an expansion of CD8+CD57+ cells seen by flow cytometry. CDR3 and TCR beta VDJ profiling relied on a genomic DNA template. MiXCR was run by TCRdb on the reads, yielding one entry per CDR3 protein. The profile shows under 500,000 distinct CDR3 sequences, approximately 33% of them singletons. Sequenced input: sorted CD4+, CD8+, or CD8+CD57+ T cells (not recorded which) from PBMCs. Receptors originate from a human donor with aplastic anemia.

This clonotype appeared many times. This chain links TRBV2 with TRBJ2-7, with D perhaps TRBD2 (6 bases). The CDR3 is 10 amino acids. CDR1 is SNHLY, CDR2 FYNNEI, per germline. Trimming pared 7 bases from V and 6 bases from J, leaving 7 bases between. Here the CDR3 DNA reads TGTGCCAGCAATAGCGGCGAGCAGTACTTC. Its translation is CASNSGEQYF.

The CDR3 DNA sequence: TGCAGTGCTAGTAGGGGGATGGTAGATACGCAGTATTTT. Translated: CSASRGMVDTQYF. V and J are TRBV20-1 and TRBJ2-3; weak D call: TRBD1 (6 bases). The CDR3 extends over 13 amino acids. The V gene's germline CDR1 is DFQATT and CDR2 SNEGSKA (reference sequence). V lost 3 bases and J 5 bases, leaving 12 bases between the germline ends.

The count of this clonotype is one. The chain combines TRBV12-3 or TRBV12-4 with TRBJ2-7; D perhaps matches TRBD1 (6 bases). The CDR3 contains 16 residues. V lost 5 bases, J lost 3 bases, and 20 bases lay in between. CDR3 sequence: CASSVTIPGQRYEQYF. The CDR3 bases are TGTGCCAGCAGTGTGACAATTCCGGGACAACGCTACGAGCAGTACTTC.